A single sample is the source of the 14 T cell receptor beta chains below, sequenced in a study of shared clonotypes between healthy human individuals (dated by TCRdb to the early 2020s). The method behind the library was the immunoSEQ multiplex PCR assay. Sourced from immuneACCESS, this table was stored by TCRdb with only in-frame sequences that have V and J called. A share of the clones is absent; for the studies checked, an unresolved V gene accounts for under half, and the remainder has no known explanation. For this sample the table gives some 1 million clones, of which around four fifths were detected only once. Of the sample, 1.4% to 1.5% falls within the top ten clones. Sequencing input: memory CD4+ T cells sorted from blood. The cell subset or site label on this specimen signifies: CD45RA-negative fraction. Receptors originate from a man younger than 35 in good health.

This chain links TRBV6-5 with TRBJ2-5, with D maybe TRBD2 (5 bases). This CDR3 has 15 amino acids. V shed 5 bases and J shed 3 bases, with 16 bases lying between them. CDR1 is MNHEY and CDR2 is SVGAGI in the germline V gene. The CDR3 sequence is CASSPNSTRKETQYF. The CDR3 DNA reads TGTGCCAGCAGTCCGAACTCTACTAGGAAAGAGACCCAGTACTTC.

This chain links TRBV2 with TRBJ2-1; D possibly corresponds to TRBD2 (6 bases). CDR3 length equals 13 residues. Germline CDR1 and CDR2: SNHLY and FYNNEI. V was trimmed by 7 bases and J by 8 bases, leaving 15 bases between them. The CDR3 protein is CASKGIGEDEQFF. In DNA, the CDR3 is TGTGCCAGCAAGGGGATAGGGGAGGATGAGCAGTTCTTC.

The V gene is TRBV2, the J gene TRBJ1-4; D call uncertain. Trimming took off 7 bases at V and 0 bases at J, with 12 bases between the two ends. Germline CDR1 and CDR2: SNHLY and FYNNEI. The CDR3 spans 15 residues. The DNA for the CDR3 is TGTGCCAGCACTCCAGGCGGGGCAACTAATGAAAAACTGTTTTTT. Its translation is CASTPGGATNEKLFF.

J is TRBJ1-4 and V is TRBV14; no clear D gene. V lost 0 bases to trimming and J lost 5 bases, with 19 bases between them. Per the germline V gene, CDR1 is SGHDN and CDR2 is FVKESK. The length of the CDR3 is 18 residues. CDR3 loop: CASSQELWSPPGNEKLFF. CDR3 coding DNA: TGTGCCAGCAGCCAAGAACTTTGGTCGCCTCCAGGCAATGAAAAACTGTTTTTT.

This clone showed up just once. The chain has TRBV21-1 and TRBJ1-2; the D segment call TRBD1 is taken from the table without a DNA check. TRBV21-1 represents a pseudogene. The CDR3 is 19 amino acids. Here the CDR3 reads CARENPRQGEEGANYGYTF. DNA of the CDR3: TGTGCCAGAGAGAACCCCCGTCAGGGGGAGGAAGGGGCCAACTATGGCTACACCTTC.

CDR3 amino acids: CASSRTGLEQFF. The DNA of the CDR3 is TGTGCCAGCAGCCGCACCGGCCTTGAGCAGTTCTTC. This rearrangement joins TRBV7-2 to TRBJ2-1; D is uncertain. CDR3 size: 12 residues. The ends were cut back, 5 bases at V and 9 bases at J, with 11 bases in the middle. CDR1 and CDR2 (germline): SGHTA, FQGNSA.

Written as DNA, the CDR3 is TGTGCCAGCAGCATTGGAGGCGCCACCTACGAGCAGTACTTC. Translation gives CASSIGGATYEQYF. This rearrangement joins TRBV5-5 to TRBJ2-7; possibly TRBD2 for D (5 bases). Germline V gives CDR1 SGHKS, CDR2 YYEKEE (reference sequence). The CDR3 totals 14 residues. V shed 4 bases and J shed 2 bases, with 13 bases lying between them.

This chain uses TRBV7-9 with TRBJ1-1; 7 bases line up with TRBD1. V trimming: 2 bases; J trimming: 11 bases; junction bases outside the gene matches: 14. The CDR3 consists of 15 residues. From germline, CDR1 is SEHNR and CDR2 FQNEAQ (reference sequence). CDR3 amino acids: CASSLLGQEGRGAFF. CDR3 coding DNA: TGTGCCAGCAGCTTACTCGGACAGGAGGGGCGGGGGGCTTTCTTT.

The rearrangement links TRBV6-6 to TRBJ1-5, with D maybe TRBD1 (5 bases). The germline V and J ends were trimmed by 7 bases and 8 bases, with 18 bases remaining between them. CDR3 length: 14 amino acids. Germline CDR1 and CDR2: MNHNY and SVGAGI (reference sequence). The DNA for the CDR3 is TGTGCCAGCATTAAAGGAGGGGCCGGGGAGCCCCAGCATTTT. This sequence encodes CASIKGGAGEPQHF.

The J gene is TRBJ2-1, the V gene TRBV19; 12 bases fit TRBD2. V was clipped by 7 bases and J by 6 bases; unmatched bases: 4. The V gene's germline CDR1 is LNHDA and CDR2 SQIVND (reference sequence). The CDR3 runs 14 residues. The CDR3 sequence: CASTGLAGTNEQFF. Here the CDR3 DNA reads TGTGCCAGTACTGGACTAGCGGGGACCAATGAGCAGTTCTTC.

The chain employs TRBV7-9 and TRBJ2-3, with a tentative D call TRBD2 (5 bases). The CDR3 covers 15 residues. Germline-derived CDR1 and CDR2 are SEHNR and FQNEAQ (reference sequence). Trimming took 1 base from V and 6 from J, leaving 14 bases between them. In nucleotides, the CDR3 is TGTGCCAGCAGCTTAGGGGCAGGACTTCACGATACGCAGTATTTT. Amino acids: CASSLGAGLHDTQYF. Using reference TRBV7-9 and TRBJ2-3 for the parts outside the CDR3, the full variable domain is DTGVSQNPRHKITKRGQNVTFRCDPISEHNRLYWYRQTLGQGPEFLTYFQNEAQLEKSRLLSDRFSAERPKGSFSTLEIQRTEQGDSAMYLCASSLGAGLHDTQYFGPGTRLTVL.

The chain has TRBV7-9 and TRBJ2-4; D possibly corresponds to TRBD2 (6 bases). Germline assignment: CDR1 SEHNR and CDR2 FQNEAQ (reference sequence). The CDR3 spans 17 residues. Trimming pared 5 bases from V and 1 base from J, leaving 18 bases between. The CDR3 nucleotides read TGTGCCAGCAGCCCCTTTGGAGGGGTGATGGCCAAAAACATTCAGTACTTC. Amino acid sequence: CASSPFGGVMAKNIQYF.

This clone was seen only a few times. DNA of the CDR3: TGTGCCAGTAGCTTACGGGGAGGGTCACATCAGCCCCAGCATTTT. It specifies CASSLRGGSHQPQHF. The rearrangement links TRBV19 to TRBJ1-5, with no clear D. Deletions cut 6 bases from V and 5 bases from J, with 17 bases between. The CDR3 spans 15 residues. Per germline, CDR1 LNHDA and CDR2 SQIVND (reference sequence).

This clone was detected once. This sample includes further DNA sequences coding for the same CDR3. V is TRBV4-1 and J is TRBJ2-2; 11 nucleotides line up with TRBD2. Losses at the gene ends were 3 bases for V and 2 bases for J; bases not matched to a gene: 14. CDR1 and CDR2 from the germline V gene are MGHRA and YSYEKL. The CDR3 contains 20 residues. Here the CDR3 reads CASSHLTGTSGRTNTGELFF. The DNA for the CDR3 is TGCGCCAGCAGCCACTTAACCGGGACTAGCGGAAGAACAAACACCGGGGAGCTGTTTTTT.